These 28 T cell receptor beta chains came from one sample sequenced in a study of post-analysis software for immune sequencing data. Built from TCR beta cDNA, the libraries had unique molecular identifiers in them. TCRdb used MiXCR to reprocess the PCR reads, holding one entry per CDR3 protein. The sample lists approximately 360,000 distinct CDR3 sequences; about a third were seen once. Study-wide results and caveats: Four to six TRBV segments (TRBV5-6, TRBV5-1 and TRBV20-1 among them) occurred more frequently in patients than in controls.

What these receptors recognize is not known. Specimen: blood. The receptor set was obtained from a girl aged 10-17 years with multiple sclerosis.

The chain joins TRBV4-1 to TRBJ1-3; D unresolved. The CDR3 is made up of 13 amino acids. The germline gives CDR1 MGHRA, CDR2 YSYEKL. V was cut by 2 bases and J by 4 bases, with 6 bases left in between. CDR3 in amino acids: CASSQPEGNTIYF. DNA of the CDR3: TGCGCCAGCAGCCAACCTGAAGGAAACACCATATATTTT.

The genes are TRBV6-5 and TRBJ2-3; D uncertain. Germline assignment: CDR1 MNHEY and CDR2 SVGAGI. The CDR3 has 14 amino acids. Trimming stripped 8 bases from V and 7 bases from J, with 19 bases between. The CDR3 loop reads CASDPVGNGHTQYF. CDR3 DNA sequence: TGTGCCAGCGATCCAGTAGGGAACGGACATACGCAGTATTTT.

In its sample, this clonotype was seen a few times. V is TRBV12-3 or TRBV12-4 and J is TRBJ1-1; D is undetermined. V was trimmed by 3 bases and J by 4 bases, leaving 15 bases between them. The CDR3 has 15 residues. The CDR3: CASSFFGPGVTEAFF. CDR3 nucleotides: TGTGCCAGCAGTTTTTTCGGCCCGGGAGTCACTGAAGCTTTCTTT.

Points on this clonotype: An end of the junction differs from the germline gene, which may be a read error. The V and J genes are TRBV25-1 and TRBJ1-2; 8 bases match TRBD1. The V gene's germline CDR1 is MGHDK and CDR2 SYGVNS. The CDR3 extends over 14 amino acids. The CDR3 here is CACSKEDRVGGYTF. CDR3 nucleotides: TGTGCCTGCAGTAAAGAGGACAGGGTCGGTGGCTACACCTTC.

This chain connects TRBV20-1 to TRBJ2-4; TRBD1 agrees at 7 bases. The trim removed 5 bases at V and 0 bases at J, leaving 7 bases unmatched. The CDR3 runs 15 residues. Germline-derived CDR1 and CDR2 are DFQATT and SNEGSKA (reference sequence). CDR3: CSAYRGLVAKNIQYF. The CDR3 nucleotides are TGCAGTGCTTACAGGGGCCTCGTAGCCAAAAACATTCAGTACTTC.

In this sample, this clonotype turned up a few times. The chain carries TRBV29-1 and TRBJ2-5; 11 bases are a match to TRBD2. The CDR3 has 15 residues. Germline V gene data show CDR1 as SQVTM and CDR2 as ANQGSEA. The junction had 2 bases not matched to a gene; V was cut back by 2 bases and J by 0 bases. The CDR3 spells CSVEWGLADQETQYF. The DNA of the CDR3 is TGCAGCGTTGAATGGGGACTAGCGGACCAAGAGACCCAGTACTTC.

This chain uses TRBV9 with TRBJ2-5; D might be TRBD2 (5 bases). This CDR3 is built from 15 residues. Trimming cost V 0 bases and J 4 bases, with 13 bases left between them. Per germline, CDR1 SGDLS and CDR2 YYNGEE. The CDR3 bases are TGTGCCAGCAGCGTAGATGGAGGTCCGGGAGAGACCCAGTACTTC. Its protein product is CASSVDGGPGETQYF.

This clonotype was found many times. The chain carries TRBV9 and TRBJ2-3; 14 bases match TRBD2. This CDR3 contains 16 residues. Germline-derived CDR1 and CDR2 are SGDLS and YYNGEE. V lost 0 bases to trimming and J lost 9 bases; unmatched junction nucleotides: 6. CDR3 nucleotides: TGTGCCAGCAGCGTAGACGGGGGGACTAGCGGGGGCACGCAGTATTTT. Translating it yields CASSVDGGTSGGTQYF.

On this clonotype: This sequence may be a read error, since a much larger clone differs from it by one base. This chain links TRBV2 with TRBJ2-5; no clear D gene. The CDR3 sequence is 14 residues long. Germline lookup yields CDR1 SNHLY and CDR2 FYNNEI. The CDR3 DNA follows: TGTGCCAGCAGCCTCCGGGCAGACCAAGAGGCCCAGTACTTC. Translation: CASSLRADQEAQYF.

This clonotype showed up just a few times. CDR3 DNA sequence: TGTGCCAGCAGCTTAAGGGAATACGAGCAGTACTTC. Its translation is CASSLREYEQYF. The chain links TRBV7-2 to TRBJ2-7; no clear D. CDR1 and CDR2 from the germline V gene are SGHTA and FQGNSA. With 2 bases removed from V and 4 bases from J, the gap between germline ends came to 6 bases. The CDR3 runs to 12 residues.

The CDR3 nucleotides read TGTGCCAGCAGCTTAGGGGGGACATTTAACTATGGCTACACCTTC. Protein: CASSLGGTFNYGYTF. This sequence joins TRBV7-8 and TRBJ1-2; the D gene is possibly TRBD1 (6 bases). The V and J ends lost 1 base and 1 base respectively, with 10 bases between them. This CDR3 region has 15 residues. The germline V gene has CDR1 SGHVS and CDR2 FQNEAQ.

The chain combines TRBV28 with TRBJ1-2, with 7 bases lining up with TRBD1. The V gene end was trimmed by 5 bases and the J gene end by 4 bases; junction bases not matched to a gene: 10. The germline CDR1 and CDR2 sequences are MDHEN and SYDVKM. The CDR3 runs to 15 residues. In DNA, the CDR3 is TGTGCCAGCAGTGCCTACGACAGGGACCCCTATGGCTACACCTTC. Translated, it gives CASSAYDRDPYGYTF.

The gene calls are TRBV7-2 and TRBJ2-7, with no clear D. CDR3 length equals 12 residues. V shed 6 bases and J shed 3 bases, with 9 bases lying between them. The V gene's germline CDR1 is SGHTA and CDR2 FQGNSA. CDR3 sequence (DNA): TGTGCCAGCAGTCCGAATGACTACGAGCAGTACTTC. Protein: CASSPNDYEQYF.

This clonotype has only a few counts. This chain links TRBV6-1 with TRBJ2-7, with D perhaps matching TRBD2 (6 bases). Trimming removed 6 bases at V and 5 bases at J, with 20 bases between. The CDR3 contains 15 residues. Per the germline V gene, CDR1 is MNHNS and CDR2 is SASEGT. In DNA, the CDR3 is TGTGCCAGCAGGGGCTTTTCGGCGGGGCGGAACGAGCAGTACTTC. Protein product: CASRGFSAGRNEQYF.

The rearrangement uses TRBV10-3 and TRBJ1-4; D not resolved. The V end was cut by 3 bases, the J end by 5 bases, with 10 bases between. This CDR3 has 14 residues. Germline loops: CDR1 ENHRY, CDR2 SYGVKD. The CDR3 sequence: CAISDEGPNEKLFF. The DNA for the CDR3 is TGTGCCATCAGTGACGAAGGCCCGAATGAAAAACTGTTTTTT.

A few counts support this clonotype. The chain recombines TRBV5-1 with TRBJ2-5; 9 bases align to TRBD1. With 1 base clipped from V and 4 bases from J, the junction kept 5 bases outside the gene matches. The CDR3 spans 15 residues. Per the germline V gene, CDR1 is SGHRS and CDR2 is YFSETQ. The chain's CDR3 is CASSLNTGGAETQYF. The CDR3 nucleotides are TGCGCCAGCAGCTTGAATACAGGGGGCGCAGAGACCCAGTACTTC.

This clonotype showed up just a few times. The chain employs TRBV5-1 and TRBJ1-6, with 7 nucleotides matching TRBD1. Germline V gene sequence: CDR1 SGHRS, CDR2 YFSETQ. The CDR3 totals 14 residues. After removal of 1 base from V and 7 bases from J, the junction contained 2 bases not matched to a gene. CDR3 DNA sequence: TGCGCCAGCAGCTTGCCAGGGGGGAATTCACCCCTCCACTTT. It specifies CASSLPGGNSPLHF.

As DNA, the CDR3 is TGCGCCAGCAGTGAGCGGGGGGAAGGCAAGCAGTACTTC. Its translation: CASSERGEGKQYF. The rearrangement links TRBV10-1 to TRBJ2-4; TRBD2 aligns across 7 bases. The CDR3 sequence is 13 residues long. Germline values: CDR1 WNHNN, CDR2 SYGVQD (reference sequence). Trimming removed 2 bases from V and 13 bases from J; junction bases left unmatched: 8.

The chain employs TRBV12-3 or TRBV12-4 and TRBJ2-3; D unclear. Trimming shortened V by 3 bases and J by 11 bases, and 12 bases separated the two germline ends. This CDR3 has 12 amino acids. The CDR3 region has the DNA TGTGCCAGCAGTTTGAGCGCAGATGTGCAGTATTTT. As protein: CASSLSADVQYF.

This clonotype was seen a few times. The chain carries TRBV29-1 and TRBJ1-1, with D perhaps matching TRBD1 (5 bases). The germline gives CDR1 SQVTM, CDR2 ANQGSEA. The CDR3 length is 13 residues. Trimming removed 3 bases from V and 0 bases from J, with 8 bases in between. The CDR3 reads CSVERQMNTEAFF. The CDR3 bases are TGCAGCGTTGAGAGACAGATGAACACTGAAGCTTTCTTT.

The chain uses TRBV29-1 and TRBJ1-4; the D gene is possibly TRBD1 (6 bases). CDR3 length: 14 amino acids. Germline loops: CDR1 SQVTM, CDR2 ANQGSEA. With 7 bases removed from V and 1 base from J, the gap between germline ends came to 13 bases. In DNA, the CDR3 is TGCAGCGCCAGAAGGGGGGAAACTAATGAAAAACTGTTTTTT. It codes for CSARRGETNEKLFF.

In its sample, this clonotype was seen a few times. The V call is TRBV12-3 or TRBV12-4, the J call TRBJ1-5; 7 nucleotides match TRBD1. The CDR3 totals 15 residues. V trimming: 5 bases; J trimming: 4 bases; junction bases outside the gene matches: 8. CDR3 coding DNA: TGTGCCAGCAGTATGACAGGGTACAGTAATCAGCCCCAGCATTTT. This translates into CASSMTGYSNQPQHF.

The table lists this clonotype with a few counts. The V call is TRBV20-1, the J call TRBJ1-2; tentatively, D is TRBD1 (6 bases). CDR3 length equals 13 residues. Germline loops: CDR1 DFQATT, CDR2 SNEGSKA (reference sequence). Trimming removed 6 bases from V and 2 bases from J, with 13 bases in between. CDR3 nucleotides: TGCAGTGCAGACCCTACAGGGAACTATGGCTACACCTTC. It codes for CSADPTGNYGYTF.

This clonotype was counted at least ten times. The chain combines TRBV27 with TRBJ1-2; no clear D. This CDR3 is built from 14 residues. Germline CDR1 reads MNHEY; CDR2 reads SMNVEV (reference sequence). The germline V and J ends were trimmed by 8 bases and 5 bases, with 18 bases remaining between them. The DNA for the CDR3 is TGTGCCAGCGCCCGTGCGGGCATAGGGTATGGCTACACCTTC. Translation: CASARAGIGYGYTF.

The V call is TRBV5-1, the J call TRBJ2-7; possible D gene TRBD1, 6 bases. The better agreement between TRBJ2-5 and the DNA end casts doubt on the J call. This CDR3 has 14 amino acids. Germline V gene data show CDR1 as SGHRS and CDR2 as YFSETQ. CDR3: CASSFSTGSETQYF. CDR3 in DNA: TGCGCCAGCAGCTTCTCGACAGGCTCCGAGACCCAGTACTTC.

The genes are TRBV12-3 or TRBV12-4 and TRBJ1-6; D may be TRBD1 (6 bases). V was clipped by 6 bases and J by 14 bases, with 14 bases between them. The CDR3 is made up of 12 amino acids. This chain's CDR3 is CASSPRGATLHF. The DNA of the CDR3 is TGTGCCAGCAGCCCAAGGGGGGCTACCCTCCACTTT.

This clonotype has more than one count but fewer than ten. The chain carries TRBV7-9 and TRBJ2-3; 7 positions agree with TRBD2. The V gene's germline CDR1 is SEHNR and CDR2 FQNEAQ (reference sequence). After removal of 4 bases from V and 2 bases from J, the junction contained 6 bases not matched to a gene. The CDR3 is made up of 15 amino acids. The CDR3 loop reads CASSSASGITDTQYF. For the CDR3, the DNA is TGTGCCAGCAGCTCAGCTAGCGGAATCACAGATACGCAGTATTTT.

V and J are TRBV28 and TRBJ1-4; D possibly corresponds to TRBD1 (5 bases). Trimming stripped 4 bases from V and 7 bases from J, with 13 bases between. This CDR3 spans 14 amino acids. Germline lookup yields CDR1 MDHEN and CDR2 SYDVKM. DNA of the CDR3: TGTGCCAGCAGTTCCCCGGGGGAGGTTGAAAAACTGTTTTTT. It yields the protein CASSSPGEVEKLFF.